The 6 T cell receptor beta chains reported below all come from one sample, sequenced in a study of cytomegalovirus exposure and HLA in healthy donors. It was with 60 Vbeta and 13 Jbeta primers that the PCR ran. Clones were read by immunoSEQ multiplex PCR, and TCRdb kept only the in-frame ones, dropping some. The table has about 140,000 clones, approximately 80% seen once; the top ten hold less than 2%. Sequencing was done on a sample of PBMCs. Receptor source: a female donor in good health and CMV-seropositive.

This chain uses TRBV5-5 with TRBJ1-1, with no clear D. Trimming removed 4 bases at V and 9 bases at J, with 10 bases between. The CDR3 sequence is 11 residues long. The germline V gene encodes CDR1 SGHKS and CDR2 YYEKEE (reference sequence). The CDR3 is CASSVDKKAFF. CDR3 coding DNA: TGTGCCAGCAGCGTCGACAAGAAAGCTTTCTTT.

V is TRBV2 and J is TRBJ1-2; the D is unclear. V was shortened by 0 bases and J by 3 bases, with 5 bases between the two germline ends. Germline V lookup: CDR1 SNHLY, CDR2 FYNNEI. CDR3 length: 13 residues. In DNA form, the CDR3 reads TGTGCCAGCAGTGAAGCCGGGTACTATGGCTACACCTTC. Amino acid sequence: CASSEAGYYGYTF.

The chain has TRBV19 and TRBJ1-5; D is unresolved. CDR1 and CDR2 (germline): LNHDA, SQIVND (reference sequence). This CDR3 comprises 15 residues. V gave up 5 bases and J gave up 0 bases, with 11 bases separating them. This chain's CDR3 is CASSWRPYSNQPQHF. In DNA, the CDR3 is TGTGCCAGTAGTTGGAGGCCTTATAGCAATCAGCCCCAGCATTTT.

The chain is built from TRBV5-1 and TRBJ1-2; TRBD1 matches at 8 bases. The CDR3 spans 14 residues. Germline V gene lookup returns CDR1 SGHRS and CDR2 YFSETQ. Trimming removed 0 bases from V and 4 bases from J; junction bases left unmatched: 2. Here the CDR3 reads CASSLGQGSYGYTF. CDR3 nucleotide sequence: TGCGCCAGCAGCTTGGGACAGGGGAGCTATGGCTACACCTTC.

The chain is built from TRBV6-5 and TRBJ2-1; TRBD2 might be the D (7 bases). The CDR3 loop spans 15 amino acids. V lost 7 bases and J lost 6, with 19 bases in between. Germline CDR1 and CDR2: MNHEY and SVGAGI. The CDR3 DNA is TGTGCCAGCACCCTAGGGGGGGGGCCCGGCAATGAGCAGTTCTTC. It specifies CASTLGGGPGNEQFF.

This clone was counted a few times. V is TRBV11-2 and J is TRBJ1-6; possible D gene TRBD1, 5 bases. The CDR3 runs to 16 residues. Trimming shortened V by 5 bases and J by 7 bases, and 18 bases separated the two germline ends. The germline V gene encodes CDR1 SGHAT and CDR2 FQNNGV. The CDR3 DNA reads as TGTGCCAGCAGCCTCGACCAAAGGGGTGTCAATTCACCCCTCCACTTT. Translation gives CASSLDQRGVNSPLHF.